Following are 3 T cell receptor beta chains from one sample sequenced in a study of shared clonotypes between healthy human individuals. Assay: immunoSEQ multiplex PCR; the TCRdb copy retains only in-frame clones and omits some. Of around 2.5 million clones in the sample, roughly 93% were seen once. Sequencing was performed on naive CD4+ T cells from PBMCs. Documented subset: CD45RA+ positively selected. The receptors were sampled from a man younger than 35 in good health. Some clones in this sample may be carry-over from other donors' samples.

The chain joins TRBV5-3 to TRBJ2-7; possibly TRBD1 for D (6 bases). TRBV5-3 has ORF status, its function being uncertain. V was trimmed by 5 bases and J by 3 bases, leaving 18 bases between them. The CDR3 runs 15 residues. Written as DNA, the CDR3 is TGTGCCAGAAGGCGCTCCCGGGCAGGGGACTACGAGCAGTACTTC. Residues: CARRRSRAGDYEQYF.

V gene TRBV11-2 combines with J gene TRBJ2-3; D perhaps matches TRBD2 (6 bases). Germline-derived CDR1 and CDR2 are SGHAT and FQNNGV. Trimming left V 1 base short and J 5 bases short, with 10 bases between. CDR3 length equals 14 residues. The CDR3 coding sequence is TGTGCCAGCAGCTTAGCGGGAGTCTTAGATACGCAGTATTTT. Translated: CASSLAGVLDTQYF.

The DNA of the CDR3 is TGCAGTACGGGGGTTGCAGGCACAGATACGCAGTATTTT. This codes for CSTGVAGTDTQYF. The chain employs TRBV29-1 and TRBJ2-3, with D possibly matching TRBD2 (6 bases). Germline values: CDR1 SQVTM, CDR2 ANQGSEA. The CDR3 covers 13 residues.